In its sample, the clone carrying this T cell receptor (beta chain) was seen a few times. As yet, its antigen is unknown. Primed by a sample-barcoded 5' primer and a J-beta primer mix, a second PCR proceeded for roughly 7 to 11 cycles. Each CDR3 protein is one row after TCRdb ran MiXCR on the 5' RACE reads. The sample includes roughly 2 million distinct CDR3 sequences, 40% to 55% seen only once; the top ten take roughly 2.1%. The data stem from a study of blood T cells in healthy people across ages. Study-level background: With template switching, about one barcoded beta molecule was captured per two T cells.

Whole-study findings and limits: TCR beta diversity per million T cells fell roughly linearly with age. Aged donors had fewer naive CD4+ cells and lower diversity than long-lived donors.

Each sample provided at least 5 micrograms of extracted total RNA. The CDR3 covers 14 residues. With 4 bases removed from V and 2 bases from J, the gap between germline ends came to 11 bases. Germline V gene lookup returns CDR1 LGHDT and CDR2 YNNKEL (reference sequence). The chain uses TRBV3-1 and TRBJ1-2; no reliable D call. Sequencing was done on a sample of blood. The receptor comes from a woman aged 40 to 50 in good health. The CDR3 DNA sequence: TGTGCCAGCAGCCCCCGCGGGTTGAACTATGGCTACACCTTC. It codes for CASSPRGLNYGYTF. The complete variable domain, with remaining parts taken from reference TRBV3-1 and TRBJ1-2, reads DTAVSQTPKYLVTQMGNDKSIKCEQNLGHDTMYWYKQDSKKFLKIMFSYNNKELIINETVPNRFSPKSPDKAHLNLHINSLELGDSAVYFCASSPRGLNYGYTFGSGTRLTVV.